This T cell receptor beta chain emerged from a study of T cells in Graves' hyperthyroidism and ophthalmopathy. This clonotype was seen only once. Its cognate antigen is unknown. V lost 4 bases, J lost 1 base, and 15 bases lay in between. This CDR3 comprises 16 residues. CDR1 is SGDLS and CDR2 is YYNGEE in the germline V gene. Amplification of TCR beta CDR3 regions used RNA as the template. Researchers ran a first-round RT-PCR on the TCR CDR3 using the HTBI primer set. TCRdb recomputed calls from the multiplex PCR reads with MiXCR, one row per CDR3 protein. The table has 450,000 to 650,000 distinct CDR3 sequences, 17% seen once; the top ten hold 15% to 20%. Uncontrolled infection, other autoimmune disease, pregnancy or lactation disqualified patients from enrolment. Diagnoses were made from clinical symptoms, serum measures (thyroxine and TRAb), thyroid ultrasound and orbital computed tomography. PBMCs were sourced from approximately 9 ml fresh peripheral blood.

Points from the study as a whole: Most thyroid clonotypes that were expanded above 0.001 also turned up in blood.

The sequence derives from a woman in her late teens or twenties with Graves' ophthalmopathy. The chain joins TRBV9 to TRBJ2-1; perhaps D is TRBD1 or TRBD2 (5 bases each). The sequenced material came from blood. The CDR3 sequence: CASSFSRGRSYNEQFF. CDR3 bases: TGTGCCAGCAGCTTCTCCCGGGGACGATCCTACAATGAGCAGTTCTTC.